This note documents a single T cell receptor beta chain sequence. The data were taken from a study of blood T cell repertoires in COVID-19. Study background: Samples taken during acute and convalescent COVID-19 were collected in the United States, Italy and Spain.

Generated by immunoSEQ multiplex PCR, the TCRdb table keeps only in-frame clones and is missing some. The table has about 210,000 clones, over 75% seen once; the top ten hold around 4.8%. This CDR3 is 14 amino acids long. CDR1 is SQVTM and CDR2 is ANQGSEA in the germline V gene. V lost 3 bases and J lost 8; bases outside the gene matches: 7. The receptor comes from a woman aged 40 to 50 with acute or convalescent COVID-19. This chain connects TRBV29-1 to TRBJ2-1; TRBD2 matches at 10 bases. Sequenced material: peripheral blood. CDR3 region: CSVDGAGGLDEQFF. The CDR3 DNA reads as TGCAGCGTTGACGGAGCGGGGGGGCTCGATGAGCAGTTCTTC.